A few counts support the clone carrying this T cell receptor beta chain. Its target is not known. The data originate from a study of blood T cells in healthy people across ages. The CDR3 spans 15 residues. Per germline, CDR1 LGHNA and CDR2 YNFKEQ. J gave up 2 bases and V 6 bases, and 10 bases lay outside the gene matches. Samples each had at least 6 micrograms of total RNA extracted. For the second PCR, which ran for about 6 to 12 cycles, a sample-barcoded 5' primer and a J-beta primer mix were used. At least 3 million CDR3-containing paired-end reads were obtained per sample. One entry per CDR3 protein results from TCRdb running MiXCR on the 5' RACE reads. The sample shows about 970,000 distinct CDR3 sequences, just over 50% of them seen only once. Overall study results and limits: Long-lived donors carried more naive CD4+ cells and greater diversity than aged donors. The recorded TCR beta diversity per million T cells decreased in a roughly linear manner with age.

The TCR comes from a woman aged 60-70 years in good health. V and J are TRBV4-2 and TRBJ2-7; TRBD2 agrees at 7 bases. Input material: blood. The CDR3 loop is CASRKQSGNPYEQYF. The DNA for the CDR3 is TGTGCCAGCAGAAAGCAGAGCGGGAACCCCTACGAGCAGTACTTC.